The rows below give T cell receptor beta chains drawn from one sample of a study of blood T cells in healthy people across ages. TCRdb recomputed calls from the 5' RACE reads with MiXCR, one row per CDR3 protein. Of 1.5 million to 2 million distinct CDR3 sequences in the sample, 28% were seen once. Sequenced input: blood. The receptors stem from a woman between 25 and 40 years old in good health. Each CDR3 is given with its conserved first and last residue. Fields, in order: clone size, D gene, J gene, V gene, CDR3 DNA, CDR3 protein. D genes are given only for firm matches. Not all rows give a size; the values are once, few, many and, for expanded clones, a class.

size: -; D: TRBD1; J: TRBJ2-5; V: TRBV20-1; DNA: TGCAGTGCTTCGCGAGGGGGCGGTTTCGCGGAGACCCAGTACTTC; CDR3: CSASRGGGFAETQYF
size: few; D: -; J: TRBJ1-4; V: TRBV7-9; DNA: TGTGCCAGCAGCTTATACGGCGGGGAAACTAATGAGAAACTGTTTTTT; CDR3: CASSLYGGETNEKLFF
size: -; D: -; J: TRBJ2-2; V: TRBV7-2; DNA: TGTGCCAGCAGCTTGGGAGTGGGAGGAACCACCGGGGAGCTGTTTTTT; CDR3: CASSLGVGGTTGELFF
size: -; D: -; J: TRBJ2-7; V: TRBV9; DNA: TGTGCCAGCAGCGTGAGTATAGCGGAGACGTCCTACGAGCAGTACTTC; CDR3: CASSVSIAETSYEQYF
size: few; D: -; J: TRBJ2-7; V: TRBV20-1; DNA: TGCAGTGCTAGTAGTGTCGGGAGAAGCTCCTACGAGCAGTACTTC; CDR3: CSASSVGRSSYEQYF
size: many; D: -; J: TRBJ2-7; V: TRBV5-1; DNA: TGCGCCAGCAGCTTGGGGAGGGACCGCTACGAGCAGTACTTC; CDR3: CASSLGRDRYEQYF
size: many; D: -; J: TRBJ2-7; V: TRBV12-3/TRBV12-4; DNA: TGTGCCAGCAGCCCTACCGGGACCCGCTTGGTTGAGCAGTACTTC; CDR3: CASSPTGTRLVEQYF
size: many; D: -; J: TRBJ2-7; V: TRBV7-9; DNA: TGTGCCAGCAGCCCCCCAGCGCCTACCTACGAGCAGTACTTC; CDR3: CASSPPAPTYEQYF
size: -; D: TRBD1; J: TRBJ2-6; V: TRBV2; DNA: TGTGCCAGCAGTAAAGACAGGGTGGGGGCCAGCGTCCTGACTTTC; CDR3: CASSKDRVGASVLTF
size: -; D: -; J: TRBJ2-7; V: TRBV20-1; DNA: TGCAGTGCTAGTCGGGGGGCGCGTAACGAGCAGTACTTC; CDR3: CSASRGARNEQYF
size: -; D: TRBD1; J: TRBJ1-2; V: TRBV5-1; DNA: TGCGCCAGCAGCCCGGGACAGGGGGCGTGGGATGGAGTAGGCTACACCTTC; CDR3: CASSPGQGAWDGVGYTF
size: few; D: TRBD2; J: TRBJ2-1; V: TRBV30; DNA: TGTGCCTGGGCCGGGACTAGAGGAGTCAATGAGCAGTTCTTC; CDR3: CAWAGTRGVNEQFF
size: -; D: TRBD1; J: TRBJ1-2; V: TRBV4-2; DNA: TGTGCCAGCAGCCAATCAGGGGGCTATGGCTACACCTTC; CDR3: CASSQSGGYGYTF
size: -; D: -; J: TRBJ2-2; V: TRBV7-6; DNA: TGTGCCAGCAGCCCGACCGGAGGGGTTAACACCGGGGAGCTGTTTTTT; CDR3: CASSPTGGVNTGELFF
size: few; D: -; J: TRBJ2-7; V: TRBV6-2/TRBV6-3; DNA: TGTGCCAGCAGTTACCCGTCGACTAGTTACGAGCAGTACTTC; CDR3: CASSYPSTSYEQYF
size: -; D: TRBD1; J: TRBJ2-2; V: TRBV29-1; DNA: TGCAGCGTTGAAAAAACAGGGGTCAACACCGGGGAGCTGTTTTTT; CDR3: CSVEKTGVNTGELFF
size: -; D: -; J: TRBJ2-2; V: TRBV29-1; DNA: TGCAGCGTTGGCCAGCAGATGACCGGGGAGCTGTTTTTT; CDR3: CSVGQQMTGELFF
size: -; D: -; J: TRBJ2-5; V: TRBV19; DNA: TGTGCCAGTAGTAGGGATCCGGGACGGTCCAAGGTGCAGTACTTC; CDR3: CASSRDPGRSKVQYF
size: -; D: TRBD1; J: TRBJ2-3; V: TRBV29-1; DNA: TGCAGCGTACAGGGGTCTAGCACAGATACGCAGTATTTT; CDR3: CSVQGSSTDTQYF
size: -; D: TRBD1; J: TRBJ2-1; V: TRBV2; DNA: TGTGCCAGCCTCAGGGGGCGGCGCAATGAGCAGTTCTTC; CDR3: CASLRGRRNEQFF
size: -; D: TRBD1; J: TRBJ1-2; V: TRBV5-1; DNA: TGCGCCAGCAGCCGGACAGGGAAGAACTATGGCTACACCTTC; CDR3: CASSRTGKNYGYTF
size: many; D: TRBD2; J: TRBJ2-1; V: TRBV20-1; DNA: TGCAGTGCTACTACCGGGACTAGGGGGTACAATGAGCAGTTCTTC; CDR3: CSATTGTRGYNEQFF
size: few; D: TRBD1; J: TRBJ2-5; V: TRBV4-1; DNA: TGCGCCAGCAGCCAAGAATCTATGGCAGGGGGACGAGAGACCCAGTACTTC; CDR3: CASSQESMAGGRETQYF
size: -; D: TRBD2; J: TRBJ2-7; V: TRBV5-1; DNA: TGCGCCAGCAGCTTGAAAATAGCGGGAGTTTACGAGCAGTACTTC; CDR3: CASSLKIAGVYEQYF
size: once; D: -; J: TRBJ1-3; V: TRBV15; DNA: TGTGCCACCAGCAGAGACAGGGACTCTGGAAACACCATATATTTT; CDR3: CATSRDRDSGNTIYF
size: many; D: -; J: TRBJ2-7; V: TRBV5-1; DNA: TGCGCCAGCAGGCCGGCGAGCTCCTACGAGCAGTACTTC; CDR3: CASRPASSYEQYF
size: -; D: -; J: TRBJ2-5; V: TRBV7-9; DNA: TGTGCCAGCTTTCCGATCGACCGCGAAGAGACCCAGTACTTC; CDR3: CASFPIDREETQYF
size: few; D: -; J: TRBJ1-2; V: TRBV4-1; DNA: TGCGCCAGCAGCCAGACGTTGGCGGCCCTAAGGGCTGGCTACACCTTC; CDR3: CASSQTLAALRAGYTF
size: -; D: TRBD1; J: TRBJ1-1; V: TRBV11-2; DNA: TGTGCCAGCCTCAGGTCAGGGGGCGTGTGCACTGAAGCTTTCTTT; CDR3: CASLRSGGVCTEAFF
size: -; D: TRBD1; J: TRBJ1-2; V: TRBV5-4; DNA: TGTGCCAGCAGCTCTTTTCAGGGGGGGGATGGCTACACCTTC; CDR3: CASSSFQGGDGYTF